These T cell receptor beta chains were read from a single sample in a study of blood T cell repertoires in COVID-19. Sequencing used immunoSEQ multiplex PCR; TCRdb keeps in-frame clones, though not all of them. This table has about 150,000 clones, just under 80% appearing once. The sequenced sample was peripheral blood. These receptors came from a woman of 80 years or more with acute or convalescent COVID-19. Each CDR3 is given without its conserved first and last residue.

TRBV5-1	13	TRBJ1-3	ASRFGDRAGNTIY
TRBV4-1	14	TRBJ1-6	ASSQGRQAYNSPLH
TRBV24-1	14	TRBJ2-7	ATSDLGRGISYEQY
TRBV6-5	11	TRBJ1-2	ASIRARGEVYT
TRBV5-1	12	TRBJ1-1	ASSLTGDGTEAF
TRBV5-1	14	TRBJ2-7	ASSLSLAGMSSEQY
TRBV6-5	11	TRBJ2-7	ASSYSASLEQY
TRBV19	15	TRBJ2-1	ASSPTRGWTEANEQF
TRBV4-2	14	TRBJ1-2	ASSPGATSIAYGYT
TRBV15	18	TRBJ2-6	ATSRGLGGAGGSGANVLT
TRBV28	16	TRBJ1-1	ASSFPLPAQGTNTEAF
TRBV7-2	13	TRBJ2-6	ASSYGGSGANVLT
TRBV6-1	14	TRBJ1-6	ASSGQGASYNSPLH
TRBV27	12	TRBJ2-1	ASSSRLTYNEQF
TRBV28	15	TRBJ2-1	ASSWYSGSIIYNEQF
TRBV7-9	12	TRBJ1-5	ASSLSGGNQPQH
TRBV7-9	11	TRBJ2-3	ASLFAGSDTQY
TRBV2	9	TRBJ2-7	ATRENYEQY
TRBV27	12	TRBJ1-6	ASSFTGGNSPLH
TRBV27	13	TRBJ2-7	AIYYRVYFSYEQY
TRBV18	12	TRBJ2-5	ASSSDRGGETQY
TRBV5-1	11	TRBJ1-1	ASRAREGAEAF
TRBV6-5	13	TRBJ1-2	ASSYSGEQNYGYT
TRBV9	12	TRBJ2-3	ASSAGTRGDTQY
TRBV18	12	TRBJ2-7	ASSPPGNPYEQY
TRBV12-3/TRBV12-4	11	TRBJ1-1	ASSSEVNTEAF
TRBV5-1	13	TRBJ1-2	ASRMGQGANYGYT
TRBV28	15	TRBJ2-3	ASTFPETSQSTDTQY
TRBV19	12	TRBJ1-2	ASSLGQDYYGYT
TRBV3-1/TRBV3-2	12	TRBJ1-1	ASSRTGGNTEAF
TRBV13	14	TRBJ1-6	ASTLGGDPYNSPLH
TRBV7-2	12	TRBJ2-5	ASSLVTSQETQY
TRBV7-9	17	TRBJ2-2	ASSSPTRFGELNTGELF
TRBV18	14	TRBJ2-1	ASSPPASGKGSEQF
TRBV19	9	TRBJ2-1	ASSRGEQQF
TRBV12-3/TRBV12-4	10	TRBJ2-4	ASSRQGNIQY
TRBV29-1	10	TRBJ2-1	SVLSQGHEQF
TRBV5-6	12	TRBJ2-7	ASNRDRRSYEQY
TRBV5-4	15	TRBJ1-4	ASSLGGQGQRNEKLF
TRBV11-2	16	TRBJ1-3	ASSEIRDRVFSGNTIY
TRBV28	11	TRBJ1-1	AARTDRVTEAF
TRBV6-5	12	TRBJ1-1	ASSHVQADTEAF
TRBV18	11	TRBJ1-2	ASSPRGDYGYT
TRBV5-6	11	TRBJ1-1	ASSFVANTEAF
TRBV1	11	TRBJ2-1	TSSPGLAVEQF
TRBV7-2	12	TRBJ2-5	ASSHGQGYETQY
TRBV7-2	15	TRBJ1-2	ASSLAFGGDGSYGYT
TRBV7-2	13	TRBJ2-1	ASSSGGSSYNEQF